This T cell receptor (beta chain) was recovered during a study of chemoradiotherapy in HPV16-positive cancers. Study-wide points: Only a couple of HPV16-positive patients supplied the functional HPV-specificity definition. Non-HPV-specific T cells did not expand in tumors during treatment, whereas candidate HPV-specific clones and E7-related motifs did.

The assay was immunoSEQ multiplex PCR, and TCRdb's table has in-frame clones only and misses some. The sample records 13,000 to 15,000 clones, approximately 91% being singletons. CDR1 is SNHLY and CDR2 is FYNNEI in the germline V gene. Trimming cost V 4 bases and J 4 bases, with 9 bases left between them. The CDR3 loop spans 13 amino acids. About this clone itself: Its target is unknown.

Repertoires were sampled repeatedly during chemoradiotherapy. The chain employs TRBV2 and TRBJ2-3, with D possibly TRBD2 on 6 matching bases. This sequence originates from a human donor with HPV-associated anogenital cancer. Sequences were derived from blood, sampled from a patient who underwent chemoradiotherapy. CDR3 DNA sequence: TGTGCCAGCAGTGCGGGAGCGGCAGATACGCAGTATTTT. Its translation: CASSAGAADTQYF.